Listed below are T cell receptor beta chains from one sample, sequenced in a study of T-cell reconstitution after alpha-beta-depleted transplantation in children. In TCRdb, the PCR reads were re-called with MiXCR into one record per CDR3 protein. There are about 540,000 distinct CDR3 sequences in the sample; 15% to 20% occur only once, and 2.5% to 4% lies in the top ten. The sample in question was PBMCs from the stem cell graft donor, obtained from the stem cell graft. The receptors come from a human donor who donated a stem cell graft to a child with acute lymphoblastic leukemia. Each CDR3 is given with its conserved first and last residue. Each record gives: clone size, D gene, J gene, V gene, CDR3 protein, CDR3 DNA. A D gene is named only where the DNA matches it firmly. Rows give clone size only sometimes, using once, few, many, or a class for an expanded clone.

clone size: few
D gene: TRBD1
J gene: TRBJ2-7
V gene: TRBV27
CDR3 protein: CASRVAGGYDEQYF
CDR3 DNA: TGTGCCAGCAGAGTGGCAGGGGGATATGACGAGCAGTACTTC

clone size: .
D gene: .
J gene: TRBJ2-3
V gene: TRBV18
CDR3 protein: CASSSTFTDTQYF
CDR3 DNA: TGTGCCAGCTCATCAACCTTCACAGATACGCAGTATTTT

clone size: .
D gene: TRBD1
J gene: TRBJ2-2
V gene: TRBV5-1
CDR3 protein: CASSYAPGQGPNTGELFF
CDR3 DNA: TGCGCCAGCAGCTACGCTCCGGGACAGGGGCCAAACACCGGGGAGCTGTTTTTT

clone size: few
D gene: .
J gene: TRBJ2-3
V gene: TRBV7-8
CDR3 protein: CASSLRDRRSTQYF
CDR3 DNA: TGTGCCAGCAGCCTCCGAGACCGAAGAAGTACGCAGTATTTT

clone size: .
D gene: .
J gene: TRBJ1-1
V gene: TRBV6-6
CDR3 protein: CASSRRTQAFF
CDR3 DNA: TGTGCCAGCAGTCGACGTACCCAGGCTTTCTTT

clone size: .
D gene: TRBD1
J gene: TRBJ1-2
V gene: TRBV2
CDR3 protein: CASIQGQGLQLNYGYTF
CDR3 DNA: TGTGCCAGCATCCAAGGACAGGGACTTCAGTTAAACTATGGCTACACCTTC

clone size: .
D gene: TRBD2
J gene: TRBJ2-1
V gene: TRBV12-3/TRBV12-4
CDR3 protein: CASSLVLLLAGEGNEQFF
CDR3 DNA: TGTGCCAGCAGTTTAGTCCTTCTACTAGCGGGAGAGGGCAATGAGCAGTTCTTC

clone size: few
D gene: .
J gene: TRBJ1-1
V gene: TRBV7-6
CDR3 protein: CASSLGTGRGGGRATEAFF
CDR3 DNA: TGTGCCAGCAGCTTAGGGACCGGACGAGGGGGGGGAAGGGCCACTGAAGCTTTCTTT

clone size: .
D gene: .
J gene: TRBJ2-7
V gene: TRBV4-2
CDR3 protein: CASRGKLGVSYEQYF
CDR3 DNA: TGTGCCAGCAGGGGGAAACTAGGTGTCTCCTACGAGCAGTACTTC

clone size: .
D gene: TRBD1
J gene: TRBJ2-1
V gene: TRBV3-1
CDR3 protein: CASSHFGGTATYNEQFF
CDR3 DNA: TGTGCCAGCAGCCATTTTGGTGGGACAGCGACCTACAATGAGCAGTTCTTC